These 8 T cell receptor beta chains were all obtained from the same sample, sequenced in a study of blood T cell repertoires in COVID-19. Using immunoSEQ multiplex PCR, the repertoire was profiled, and TCRdb retains in-frame clones only, with some absent. The sample yields about half a million clones, approximately 85% seen once. The sample comprised peripheral blood. The receptors stem from a human donor in a cohort sampled during active COVID-19.

The chain carries TRBV30 and TRBJ1-1, with a tentative D call TRBD1 (5 bases). CDR3 length: 13 amino acids. Germline V CDR1 and CDR2: GTSNPN, SVGIG (reference sequence). The V gene lost 2 bases and the J gene lost 5 bases, with 12 bases spanning the gap. CDR3 sequence reads: CAWSKGMWTEAFF. CDR3 nucleotide sequence: TGTGCCTGGAGTAAGGGGATGTGGACTGAAGCTTTCTTT.

This rearrangement joins TRBV20-1 to TRBJ1-2, with D unclear. Trimming took off 5 bases at V and 14 bases at J, with 12 bases between the two ends. CDR3 size: 9 residues. Germline V gene lookup returns CDR1 DFQATT and CDR2 SNEGSKA (reference sequence). The CDR3 DNA reads as TGCAGTGCTTCGGGGAGTAAGACCTTC. This translates into CSASGSKTF.

The chain couples TRBV28 to TRBJ2-7, with D perhaps matching TRBD1 (7 bases). Trimming removed 2 bases at V and 4 bases at J, with 15 bases between. Germline V gene data show CDR1 as MDHEN and CDR2 as SYDVKM. The CDR3 covers 15 residues. The CDR3 region has the DNA TGTGCCAGCAGTTTAGTTTCCAGGGGGGAATACGAGCAGTACTTC. Its translation is CASSLVSRGEYEQYF.

This clone was counted only a few times. The rearrangement joins TRBV15 to TRBJ2-5, with D possibly being TRBD2 (6 bases). Germline V gene lookup returns CDR1 LNHNV and CDR2 YYDKDF (reference sequence). Trimming pared 9 bases from V and 4 bases from J, leaving 18 bases between. The CDR3 consists of 14 residues. The chain's CDR3 is CATANGGEGETQYF. CDR3 DNA: TGTGCCACTGCCAACGGGGGAGAGGGAGAGACCCAGTACTTC.

V usage is TRBV3-1 (or the pseudogene TRBV3-2) and J usage is TRBJ2-7; 7 bases match TRBD1. The CDR3 is 16 residues long. Germline values: CDR1 LGHDT, CDR2 YNNKEL (reference sequence). Germline trimming cut 3 bases from V and 2 bases from J; bases unmatched to any gene: 10. CDR3 amino acids: CASSQGPGQNAYEQYF. DNA for the CDR3: TGTGCCAGCAGCCAGGGCCCGGGACAGAACGCCTACGAGCAGTACTTC.

The rearrangement joins TRBV11-2 to TRBJ2-5, with 8 bases fitting TRBD1. This CDR3 spans 15 amino acids. Looked up from germline, CDR1 is SGHAT and CDR2 is FQNNGV. Germline trimming cut 0 bases from V and 4 bases from J; bases unmatched to any gene: 4. CDR3 nucleotide sequence: TGTGCCAGCAGCTTAGAGGCCAGGGGGCGAGAGACCCAGTACTTC. It encodes CASSLEARGRETQYF.

The chain has TRBV7-9 and TRBJ1-3; perhaps TRBD1 as D (5 bases). Trimming cost V 5 bases and J 1 base, with 12 bases left between them. The CDR3 sequence is 15 residues long. Germline CDR1 SEHNR, CDR2 FQNEAQ (reference sequence). The CDR3 DNA reads as TGTGCCAGCAGCCCGGGACTGAGGTCTGGAAACACCATATATTTT. Translation gives CASSPGLRSGNTIYF.

This sequence joins TRBV7-8 and TRBJ1-2, with 11 bases identical to TRBD1. V dropped 3 bases and J dropped 4; count of bases not matched to a gene: 4. The CDR3 has 15 amino acids. Germline loops: CDR1 SGHVS, CDR2 FQNEAQ. This CDR3 reads CASSFGQGAGYGYTF. CDR3 in DNA: TGTGCCAGCAGCTTCGGACAGGGGGCAGGCTATGGCTACACCTTC.